Following are 20 T cell receptor beta chains from one sample sequenced in a study of shared clonotypes between healthy human individuals. Sequenced by immunoSEQ multiplex PCR; TCRdb stores in-frame clones only, minus some. The table includes about a million clones, about 75% detected once. What was sequenced was memory CD4+ T cells sorted from blood. As to subset: CD45RA-negative fraction. The receptors were gathered from a man aged 18 to 29 in good health.

This chain uses TRBV30 with TRBJ1-2; D not certain. The CDR3 extends over 12 amino acids. The germline CDR1 and CDR2 sequences are GTSNPN and SVGIG (reference sequence). V was pared by 4 bases and J by 0 bases, with 6 bases between. The CDR3 bases are TGTGCCTGGACCACCGCTAACTATGGCTACACCTTC. Its translation is CAWTTANYGYTF.

The chain carries TRBV4-2 and TRBJ1-4; D not certain. Germline CDR1 is LGHNA and CDR2 is YNFKEQ. V gave up 4 bases and J gave up 5 bases, with 17 bases separating them. CDR3 length equals 16 residues. CDR3: CASSLTAGSPNEKLFF. In nucleotides, the CDR3 is TGTGCCAGCAGCCTTACCGCCGGGAGCCCCAATGAAAAACTGTTTTTT.

Many counts were recorded for this clone. The sample has other DNA sequences that encode this CDR3 too. The rearrangement uses TRBV11-2 and TRBJ2-5, with D possibly matching TRBD2 (6 bases). This CDR3 spans 15 amino acids. Trimming took 5 bases from V and 2 from J, leaving 15 bases between them. Germline loops: CDR1 SGHAT, CDR2 FQNNGV. The CDR3 nucleotides read TGTGCCAGCAGCCCAAGGGGAGGAGGACAAGAGACCCAGTACTTC. Its protein is CASSPRGGGQETQYF.

As for this clone: Distinct nucleotide sequences in the sample also encode this CDR3. The CDR3 sequence is CASSLQTGYYEQYF. Here the CDR3 DNA reads TGTGCCAGCAGCTTACAGACCGGCTACTACGAGCAGTACTTC. This chain uses TRBV7-2 with TRBJ2-7; no firm D call. V was trimmed by 2 bases and J by 3 bases, leaving 11 bases between them. CDR1 and CDR2 from the germline V gene are SGHTA and FQGNSA. The CDR3 spans 14 residues.

The chain is built from TRBV5-1 and TRBJ1-1, with D tentatively TRBD1 (5 bases). The germline V gene has CDR1 SGHRS and CDR2 YFSETQ. The CDR3 runs to 16 residues. V lost 0 bases and J 1 base, leaving 13 bases between the germline ends. Written as DNA, the CDR3 is TGCGCCAGCAGCTTGGCAGATTCGGGACGGAACACTGAAGCTTTCTTT. Translated: CASSLADSGRNTEAFF.

This chain uses TRBV10-3 with TRBJ2-3; D is unresolved. V dropped 6 bases and J dropped 6 bases, with 7 bases sitting between them. The CDR3 spans 11 residues. Germline values: CDR1 ENHRY, CDR2 SYGVKD. This CDR3 reads CAIRGKDTQYF. DNA for the CDR3: TGTGCCATCAGGGGTAAGGATACGCAGTATTTT.

This clone was observed a few times. The chain carries TRBV6-5 and TRBJ1-1, with D uncertain. The CDR3 has 14 amino acids. The germline CDR1 and CDR2 sequences are MNHEY and SVGAGI. The ends were cut back, 2 bases at V and 7 bases at J, with 14 bases in the middle. CDR3 in amino acids: CASSYTLSGIEAFF. CDR3 sequence (DNA): TGTGCCAGCAGTTACACATTATCGGGCATTGAAGCTTTCTTT.

This rearrangement joins TRBV5-1 to TRBJ2-3; 8 bases match TRBD2. The CDR3 has 15 amino acids. The ends lost 9 bases at V and 1 base at J; junction bases unmatched: 10. CDR1 and CDR2 (germline): SGHRS, YFSETQ. The CDR3 here is CATTFSGDGTDTQYF. In DNA form, the CDR3 reads TGCGCCACCACTTTTAGCGGGGATGGCACAGATACGCAGTATTTT.

V is TRBV6-6 and J is TRBJ2-1; D is unresolved. The V gene's germline CDR1 is MNHNY and CDR2 SVGAGI (reference sequence). Trimming pared 2 bases from V and 15 bases from J, leaving 11 bases between. The CDR3 is 11 amino acids. CDR3 sequence (DNA): TGTGCCAGCAGTTACCGGCTCAGAACGTTCTTC. Protein product: CASSYRLRTFF.

Written as DNA, the CDR3 is TGTGCCAGCAGGTTAAGAGGGTCCAATGAAAAACTGTTTTTT. This sequence encodes CASRLRGSNEKLFF. V and J are TRBV6-5 and TRBJ1-4; unclear D gene. Germline V gene lookup returns CDR1 MNHEY and CDR2 SVGAGI. Trimming cost V 6 bases and J 5 bases, with 13 bases left between them. The CDR3 is 14 amino acids.

J is TRBJ1-5 and V is TRBV6-1; D uncertain. Germline-derived CDR1 and CDR2 are MNHNS and SASEGT. With 3 bases removed from V and 2 bases from J, the gap between germline ends came to 5 bases. This CDR3 has 13 amino acids. CDR3 protein: CASSDKGNQPQHF. The CDR3 region has the DNA TGTGCCAGCAGTGACAAAGGCAATCAGCCCCAGCATTTT.

This chain connects TRBV27 to TRBJ1-2; D may be TRBD1 (5 bases). Germline CDR1 is MNHEY and CDR2 is SMNVEV (reference sequence). There are 14 residues in the CDR3. V was pared by 3 bases and J by 10 bases, with 18 bases between. CDR3 bases: TGTGCCAGCAGTTTGGGGGGACGGTCCGGGGTCTACACCTTC. Translation: CASSLGGRSGVYTF.

This clone was counted between two and nine times. Other DNA sequences from this sample encode an identical CDR3 as well. This rearrangement joins TRBV9 to TRBJ2-2, with D perhaps given as TRBD1 or TRBD2 (5 bases each). The CDR3 has 15 residues. Germline assignment: CDR1 SGDLS and CDR2 YYNGEE. V lost 0 bases, J lost 5 bases, and 11 bases lay in between. The CDR3 DNA follows: TGTGCCAGCAGCGTAGGAGGGGTTGGTACCGGGGAGCTGTTTTTT. Its translation is CASSVGGVGTGELFF.

The V gene is TRBV13, the J gene TRBJ1-1, with 7 bases identical to TRBD1. CDR1 and CDR2 from the germline V gene are PRHDT and FYEKMQ (reference sequence). This CDR3 is built from 16 residues. Trimming removed 5 bases from V and 5 bases from J; junction bases left unmatched: 14. The CDR3, as DNA: TGTGCCAGCAGCCCACGGACAGGCCGAGGTGGAACTGAAGCTTTCTTT. The encoded protein is CASSPRTGRGGTEAFF.

The J gene is TRBJ1-1, the V gene TRBV5-1; 8 nucleotides line up with TRBD1. The germline gives CDR1 SGHRS, CDR2 YFSETQ. V lost 4 bases to trimming and J lost 1 base; unmatched junction nucleotides: 6. There are 15 residues in the CDR3. This chain's CDR3 is CASSIDRGGNTEAFF. DNA of the CDR3: TGCGCCAGCAGCATTGACAGGGGAGGGAACACTGAAGCTTTCTTT.

In the case of this clone: At the DNA level, this CDR3 is encoded by other sequences in the same sample as well. The chain recombines TRBV7-2 with TRBJ2-3; TRBD2 agrees at 12 bases. In germline, CDR1 is SGHTA, CDR2 FQGNSA. V trimming: 3 bases; J trimming: 4 bases; junction bases outside the gene matches: 5. The CDR3 has 16 amino acids. Written as DNA, the CDR3 is TGTGCCAGCAGCTTGAGACTAGCGGGGGTGGCAGATACGCAGTATTTT. Protein: CASSLRLAGVADTQYF.

This chain links TRBV7-8 with TRBJ2-5, with D tentatively TRBD1 or TRBD2 (5 bases each). The germline V and J ends were trimmed by 0 bases and 5 bases, with 13 bases remaining between them. Germline V gives CDR1 SGHVS, CDR2 FQNEAQ. CDR3 length: 15 residues. The CDR3 coding sequence is TGTGCCAGCAGCTTAGCAGAGGGACCCCTGGAGACCCAGTACTTC. Translating gives CASSLAEGPLETQYF.

The genes are TRBV9 and TRBJ2-7; D possibly uses TRBD1 or TRBD2 (5 bases each). V lost 3 bases and J lost 7, with 17 bases in between. Looked up from germline, CDR1 is SGDLS and CDR2 is YYNGEE. The CDR3 spans 14 residues. In nucleotides, the CDR3 is TGTGCCAGCAGCGCAGGTCCTCAGGGACGGGAGCAGTACTTC. Amino acids: CASSAGPQGREQYF.

J is TRBJ1-1 and V is TRBV27; no firm D call. V was trimmed by 5 bases and J by 3 bases, leaving 13 bases between them. This CDR3 comprises 14 residues. Germline values: CDR1 MNHEY, CDR2 SMNVEV (reference sequence). CDR3 in amino acids: CASSTPGKDTEAFF. The DNA of the CDR3 is TGTGCCAGCAGTACCCCCGGGAAGGACACTGAAGCTTTCTTT.

This clone was detected a few times. The chain uses TRBV2 and TRBJ1-4, with D hard to call. V was clipped by 7 bases and J by 0 bases, with 12 bases between them. CDR1 and CDR2 (germline): SNHLY, FYNNEI. The CDR3 runs 15 residues. CDR3 sequence (DNA): TGTGCCAGCACCCGAGAAGATGCAACTAATGAAAAACTGTTTTTT. It codes for CASTREDATNEKLFF.